A single sample gave rise to the 8 T cell receptor beta chains below, sequenced in a study of siplizumab effects on memory and regulatory T cells. Assay: immunoSEQ multiplex PCR; the TCRdb copy retains only in-frame clones and omits some. The data contain roughly 100,000 clones, approximately 93% of them singletons. Sequencing was done on a sample of Tregs sorted from blood. These receptors all come from a human donor in good health.

This chain connects TRBV19 to TRBJ1-3, with D unclear. Trimming took 3 bases from V and 4 from J, leaving 4 bases between them. The CDR3 has 12 amino acids. Looked up from germline, CDR1 is LNHDA and CDR2 is SQIVND (reference sequence). The CDR3 DNA sequence: TGTGCCAGTAGTATCGGAGGAAACACCATATATTTT. Translating gives CASSIGGNTIYF.

This clone is a singleton in its sample. The chain combines TRBV9 with TRBJ2-5, with TRBD1 matching 8 bases. This CDR3 has 16 amino acids. J lost 5 bases, V lost 0 bases, and 9 bases had no gene match. CDR1 and CDR2 (germline): SGDLS, YYNGEE. CDR3 protein: CASSVDPGGVRETQYF. In DNA, the CDR3 is TGTGCCAGCAGCGTAGATCCAGGGGGCGTACGGGAGACCCAGTACTTC.

The gene calls are TRBV6-6 and TRBJ1-2; no firm D call. Per germline, CDR1 MNHNY and CDR2 SVGAGI (reference sequence). Trimming removed 0 bases from V and 8 bases from J, with 10 bases in between. The CDR3 runs 13 residues. This CDR3 is CASSYSGRVGYTF. CDR3 DNA: TGTGCCAGCAGTTACTCGGGTAGAGTCGGCTACACCTTC.

The V gene is TRBV2, the J gene TRBJ1-5, with TRBD1 matching 9 bases. Trimming took 6 bases from V and 6 from J; bases not matched to a gene: 6. This CDR3 is built from 14 residues. Germline V gene lookup returns CDR1 SNHLY and CDR2 FYNNEI. The CDR3 DNA reads as TGTGCCAGCAGCGGGGACAGGGCCTTTCAGCCCCAGCATTTT. Its protein product is CASSGDRAFQPQHF.

The chain couples TRBV6-5 to TRBJ1-4; D gene uncertain. The CDR3 covers 13 residues. V lost 2 bases and J 6 bases, leaving 7 bases between the germline ends. CDR1 is MNHEY and CDR2 is SVGAGI in the germline V gene. CDR3 in amino acids: CASSYLRDEKLFF. For the CDR3, the DNA is TGTGCCAGCAGTTACCTTCGAGATGAAAAACTGTTTTTT.

The rearrangement links TRBV7-6 to TRBJ1-3, with no clear D. Germline V gives CDR1 SGHVS, CDR2 FNYEAQ. V dropped 5 bases and J dropped 3 bases, with 5 bases sitting between them. The CDR3 extends over 12 amino acids. The CDR3 loop is CASSAVGNTIYF. The DNA of the CDR3 is TGTGCCAGCAGCGCCGTTGGAAACACCATATATTTT.

The chain carries TRBV7-2 and TRBJ2-7; D uncertain. Trimming pared 6 bases from V and 1 base from J, leaving 10 bases between. The germline V gene encodes CDR1 SGHTA and CDR2 FQGNSA. The CDR3 totals 13 residues. CDR3 amino acids: CASSSTVSYEQYF. The CDR3 nucleotides are TGTGCCAGCAGTTCGACTGTGTCCTACGAGCAGTACTTC.

This clone has a single count. The chain recombines TRBV10-3 with TRBJ2-1; tentatively, D is TRBD1 or TRBD2 (5 bases each). The germline V and J ends were trimmed by 7 bases and 10 bases, with 17 bases remaining between them. CDR1 and CDR2 from the germline V gene are ENHRY and SYGVKD. The CDR3 covers 13 residues. CDR3 DNA sequence: TGTGCCATCACCCGGGACCGACAGCTCGAGCAGTTCTTC. Encoded protein: CAITRDRQLEQFF.